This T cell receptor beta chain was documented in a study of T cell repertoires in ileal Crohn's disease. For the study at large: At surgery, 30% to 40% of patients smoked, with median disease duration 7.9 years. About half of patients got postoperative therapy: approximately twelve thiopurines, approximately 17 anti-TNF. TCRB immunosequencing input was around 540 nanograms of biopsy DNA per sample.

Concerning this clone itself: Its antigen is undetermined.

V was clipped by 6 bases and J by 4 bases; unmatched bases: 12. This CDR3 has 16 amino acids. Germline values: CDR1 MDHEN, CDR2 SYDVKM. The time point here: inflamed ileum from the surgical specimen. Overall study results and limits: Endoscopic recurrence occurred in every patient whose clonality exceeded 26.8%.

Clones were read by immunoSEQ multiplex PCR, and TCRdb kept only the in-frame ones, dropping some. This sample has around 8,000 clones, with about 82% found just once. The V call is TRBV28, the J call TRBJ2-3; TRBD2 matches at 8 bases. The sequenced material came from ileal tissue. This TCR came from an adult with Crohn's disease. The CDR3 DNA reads TGTGCCAGCAGCCTACTCGGGGGACTAGGGTCAGATACGCAGTATTTT. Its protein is CASSLLGGLGSDTQYF.